These T cell receptor beta chains were read from a single sample in a study of cytomegalovirus exposure and HLA in healthy donors. The assay was immunoSEQ multiplex PCR, and TCRdb's table has in-frame clones only and misses some. Found here are 150,000 to 200,000 clones, approximately 84% of them singletons; the top ten hold 3% to 3.5%. What was sequenced was PBMCs. These receptors originate from a woman aged 50 to 60 in good health and CMV-seropositive. The CDR3 runs from the conserved cysteine through the conserved F or W. Fields, in order: V gene, D gene, J gene, clone size, CDR3 protein, CDR3 DNA. The D gene is left open where the match is weak. Clone size appears in some rows only: once, few, many, or a class for an expanded clone.

V gene: TRBV30; D gene: NA; J gene: TRBJ1-4; clone size: NA; CDR3 protein: CAWSANLQGEKLFF; CDR3 DNA: TGTGCCTGGAGTGCCAACCTTCAGGGGGAAAAACTGTTTTTT
V gene: TRBV27; D gene: TRBD2; J gene: TRBJ2-5; clone size: NA; CDR3 protein: CASSSNGGAPGTQYF; CDR3 DNA: TGTGCCAGCAGTTCAAACGGGGGGGCCCCAGGGACCCAGTACTTC
V gene: TRBV20-1; D gene: NA; J gene: TRBJ2-1; clone size: few; CDR3 protein: CSARWGDQFF; CDR3 DNA: TGCAGTGCTAGATGGGGGGACCAGTTCTTC
V gene: TRBV4-2; D gene: TRBD2; J gene: TRBJ2-3; clone size: few; CDR3 protein: CASSQEGLAGGSFGTDTQYF; CDR3 DNA: TGTGCCAGCAGCCAAGAGGGCCTAGCGGGAGGATCTTTTGGCACAGATACGCAGTATTTT
V gene: TRBV30; D gene: TRBD1; J gene: TRBJ1-2; clone size: NA; CDR3 protein: CAWSTGAYGYTF; CDR3 DNA: TGTGCCTGGAGCACAGGGGCCTATGGCTACACCTTC
V gene: TRBV19; D gene: NA; J gene: TRBJ1-4; clone size: NA; CDR3 protein: CASSTQGNEKLFF; CDR3 DNA: TGTGCCAGTAGTACACAGGGCAATGAAAAACTGTTTTTT
V gene: TRBV28; D gene: TRBD1; J gene: TRBJ1-2; clone size: NA; CDR3 protein: CASSLTGGGYTF; CDR3 DNA: TGTGCCAGCAGTTTGACAGGGGGGGGCTACACCTTC
V gene: TRBV27; D gene: NA; J gene: TRBJ1-2; clone size: NA; CDR3 protein: CASSLMRGFSYGYTF; CDR3 DNA: TGTGCCAGCAGTTTAATGCGCGGGTTTTCCTATGGCTACACCTTC
V gene: TRBV5-6; D gene: NA; J gene: TRBJ1-2; clone size: NA; CDR3 protein: CASSLGRTNYGYTF; CDR3 DNA: TGTGCCAGCAGCTTGGGGCGGACTAACTATGGCTACACCTTC
V gene: TRBV7-2; D gene: NA; J gene: TRBJ2-7; clone size: NA; CDR3 protein: CASSLPVPYEQYF; CDR3 DNA: TGTGCCAGCAGCTTACCCGTGCCCTACGAGCAGTACTTC
V gene: TRBV28; D gene: NA; J gene: TRBJ1-1; clone size: NA; CDR3 protein: CASSLLMNTEAFF; CDR3 DNA: TGTGCCAGCAGTTTACTAATGAACACTGAAGCTTTCTTT
V gene: TRBV19; D gene: TRBD1; J gene: TRBJ1-5; clone size: NA; CDR3 protein: CASSWDRGNQPQHF; CDR3 DNA: TGTGCCAGTAGTTGGGACAGGGGGAATCAGCCCCAGCATTTT
V gene: TRBV27; D gene: NA; J gene: TRBJ1-1; clone size: once; CDR3 protein: CASSLAGDYTEAFF; CDR3 DNA: TGTGCCAGCAGTTTAGCAGGGGATTACACTGAAGCTTTCTTT
V gene: TRBV5-5; D gene: NA; J gene: TRBJ1-1; clone size: once; CDR3 protein: CASSLTGENTEAFF; CDR3 DNA: TGTGCCAGCAGCTTGACAGGAGAGAACACTGAAGCTTTCTTT
V gene: TRBV27; D gene: NA; J gene: TRBJ2-5; clone size: NA; CDR3 protein: CASSEVGNQETQYF; CDR3 DNA: TGTGCCAGCAGTGAGGTCGGGAACCAAGAGACCCAGTACTTC
V gene: TRBV9; D gene: TRBD2; J gene: TRBJ2-7; clone size: NA; CDR3 protein: CASSDIQGRWREGREQYF; CDR3 DNA: TGTGCCAGCAGCGATATTCAGGGAAGGTGGCGGGAGGGCCGCGAGCAGTACTTC
V gene: TRBV4-3; D gene: NA; J gene: TRBJ1-6; clone size: once; CDR3 protein: CASSQGTGFNSPLHF; CDR3 DNA: TGCGCCAGCAGCCAAGGAACAGGGTTTAATTCACCCCTCCACTTT
V gene: TRBV12-5; D gene: NA; J gene: TRBJ1-4; clone size: once; CDR3 protein: CASGLVLEGFNEKLFF; CDR3 DNA: TGTGCTAGTGGTTTGGTACTGGAGGGCTTTAATGAAAAACTGTTTTTT
V gene: TRBV18; D gene: TRBD1; J gene: TRBJ1-1; clone size: NA; CDR3 protein: CASSSSGTGNPEAFF; CDR3 DNA: TGTGCCAGCTCATCCTCCGGGACAGGGAACCCTGAAGCTTTCTTT
V gene: TRBV7-3; D gene: TRBD1; J gene: TRBJ2-7; clone size: NA; CDR3 protein: CASSRSGTGNYEQYF; CDR3 DNA: TGTGCCAGCAGCAGATCCGGGACAGGAAACTACGAGCAGTACTTC
V gene: TRBV5-6; D gene: NA; J gene: TRBJ1-3; clone size: NA; CDR3 protein: CASSLATPSRNTIYF; CDR3 DNA: TGTGCCAGCAGCTTGGCGACACCTTCTCGGAACACCATATATTTT
V gene: TRBV2; D gene: TRBD1; J gene: TRBJ1-1; clone size: NA; CDR3 protein: CASIGTGSGTEAFF; CDR3 DNA: TGTGCCAGCATTGGGACAGGGAGTGGGACTGAAGCTTTCTTT
V gene: TRBV7-2; D gene: NA; J gene: TRBJ2-1; clone size: NA; CDR3 protein: CASGPLRESVFF; CDR3 DNA: TGTGCCTCGGGACCCCTCCGGGAGAGCGTGTTCTTC
V gene: TRBV6-5; D gene: NA; J gene: TRBJ2-7; clone size: NA; CDR3 protein: CASKAPGAVEQYF; CDR3 DNA: TGTGCCAGCAAAGCTCCAGGGGCCGTCGAGCAGTACTTC
V gene: TRBV2; D gene: NA; J gene: TRBJ2-7; clone size: NA; CDR3 protein: CASVGGAAYEQYF; CDR3 DNA: TGTGCTTCAGTCGGCGGGGCGGCCTACGAGCAGTACTTC
V gene: TRBV28; D gene: NA; J gene: TRBJ1-4; clone size: NA; CDR3 protein: CASRERQNLEKLFF; CDR3 DNA: TGTGCCAGCAGAGAGAGACAGAACCTAGAAAAACTGTTTTTT
V gene: TRBV11-2; D gene: TRBD1; J gene: TRBJ1-1; clone size: NA; CDR3 protein: CASSLEDRGTRMNTEAFF; CDR3 DNA: TGTGCCAGCAGCTTGGAGGACAGGGGGACTCGAATGAACACTGAAGCTTTCTTT
V gene: TRBV28; D gene: NA; J gene: TRBJ2-7; clone size: NA; CDR3 protein: CASSELQGVYEQYF; CDR3 DNA: TGTGCCAGCAGTGAACTACAGGGAGTCTACGAGCAGTACTTC
V gene: TRBV7-9; D gene: TRBD1; J gene: TRBJ1-2; clone size: NA; CDR3 protein: CASYSGGQHYGYTF; CDR3 DNA: TGTGCCAGCTATAGTGGGGGACAGCACTATGGCTACACCTTC
V gene: TRBV11-3; D gene: TRBD2; J gene: TRBJ2-3; clone size: once; CDR3 protein: CASSERLASGTTDTQYF; CDR3 DNA: TGTGCCAGCAGCGAACGACTAGCTAGCGGGACCACAGATACGCAGTATTTT
V gene: TRBV4-1; D gene: TRBD2; J gene: TRBJ2-5; clone size: NA; CDR3 protein: CASSQDTSGGHLRETQYF; CDR3 DNA: TGCGCCAGCAGCCAAGATACTAGCGGGGGGCATCTCCGGGAGACCCAGTACTTC
V gene: TRBV4-3; D gene: NA; J gene: TRBJ1-2; clone size: NA; CDR3 protein: CASSSKIPGQTNGYTF; CDR3 DNA: TGCGCCAGCAGCTCCAAGATACCCGGACAGACTAATGGCTACACCTTC
V gene: TRBV2; D gene: NA; J gene: TRBJ2-3; clone size: NA; CDR3 protein: CASRPTAAGPTDTQYF; CDR3 DNA: TGTGCCAGCAGGCCCACCGCCGCGGGGCCCACAGATACGCAGTATTTT
V gene: TRBV7-9; D gene: NA; J gene: TRBJ1-1; clone size: NA; CDR3 protein: CASSDVGGTEAFF; CDR3 DNA: TGTGCCAGCAGCGACGTAGGGGGCACTGAAGCTTTCTTT
V gene: TRBV19; D gene: TRBD1; J gene: TRBJ2-1; clone size: NA; CDR3 protein: CASSGRDRGNVNEQFF; CDR3 DNA: TGTGCCAGTAGTGGCCGGGACAGGGGAAACGTCAATGAGCAGTTCTTC
V gene: TRBV18; D gene: NA; J gene: TRBJ1-4; clone size: NA; CDR3 protein: CASSPTQGNEKLFF; CDR3 DNA: TGTGCCAGCTCACCAACGCAGGGGAACGAAAAACTGTTTTTT
V gene: TRBV7-8; D gene: TRBD2; J gene: TRBJ2-2; clone size: NA; CDR3 protein: CASSPAGEGTGELFF; CDR3 DNA: TGTGCCAGCAGCCCCGCGGGAGAGGGGACCGGGGAGCTGTTTTTT
V gene: TRBV15; D gene: NA; J gene: TRBJ1-4; clone size: NA; CDR3 protein: CATSRERDEKLFF; CDR3 DNA: TGTGCCACCAGCAGAGAACGGGATGAAAAACTGTTTTTT
V gene: TRBV6-1; D gene: NA; J gene: TRBJ2-7; clone size: NA; CDR3 protein: CASSEVARWGRGEQYF; CDR3 DNA: TGTGCCAGCAGTGAAGTGGCCAGGTGGGGTCGGGGCGAGCAGTACTTC
V gene: TRBV5-1; D gene: TRBD1; J gene: TRBJ2-2; clone size: NA; CDR3 protein: CASSLAGTANTGELFF; CDR3 DNA: TGCGCCAGCAGCTTGGCCGGGACAGCCAACACCGGGGAGCTGTTTTTT
V gene: TRBV29-1; D gene: NA; J gene: TRBJ2-7; clone size: NA; CDR3 protein: CSAGDYEQYF; CDR3 DNA: TGCAGCGCCGGGGACTACGAGCAGTACTTC
V gene: TRBV10-3; D gene: TRBD1; J gene: TRBJ2-7; clone size: NA; CDR3 protein: CAISPLGTGNDEQYF; CDR3 DNA: TGTGCCATCAGCCCCCTGGGGACAGGGAATGACGAGCAGTACTTC
V gene: TRBV30; D gene: TRBD1; J gene: TRBJ1-3; clone size: NA; CDR3 protein: CAWSAALAGGLNTIYF; CDR3 DNA: TGTGCCTGGAGTGCCGCCTTGGCAGGGGGCTTAAACACCATATATTTT
V gene: TRBV19; D gene: NA; J gene: TRBJ2-3; clone size: NA; CDR3 protein: CGSGWGDTQYF; CDR3 DNA: TGTGGTAGCGGTTGGGGAGATACGCAGTATTTT
V gene: TRBV19; D gene: NA; J gene: TRBJ1-1; clone size: NA; CDR3 protein: CASSATANTEAFF; CDR3 DNA: TGTGCCAGTAGTGCGACAGCGAACACTGAAGCTTTCTTT
V gene: TRBV18; D gene: TRBD1; J gene: TRBJ1-2; clone size: NA; CDR3 protein: CASSPRDSSGYGYTF; CDR3 DNA: TGTGCCAGCTCACCCAGGGACAGTTCAGGCTATGGCTACACCTTC
V gene: TRBV19; D gene: TRBD1; J gene: TRBJ1-2; clone size: NA; CDR3 protein: CARTPARGFNYGYTF; CDR3 DNA: TGTGCCAGAACCCCGGCCAGGGGGTTTAACTATGGCTACACCTTC
V gene: TRBV7-9; D gene: TRBD2; J gene: TRBJ2-5; clone size: NA; CDR3 protein: CASSLETSGQETQYF; CDR3 DNA: TGTGCCAGCAGCTTAGAGACTAGCGGACAAGAGACCCAGTACTTC
V gene: TRBV15; D gene: NA; J gene: TRBJ2-5; clone size: once; CDR3 protein: CATSARRGETQYF; CDR3 DNA: TGTGCCACCAGCGCCCGTCGGGGGGAGACCCAGTACTTC
V gene: TRBV7-2; D gene: TRBD2; J gene: TRBJ2-4; clone size: NA; CDR3 protein: CASSSLAGGPQNIQYF; CDR3 DNA: TGTGCCAGCAGCTCCCTAGCGGGAGGGCCCCAAAACATTCAGTACTTC
V gene: TRBV4-1; D gene: NA; J gene: TRBJ2-2; clone size: many; CDR3 protein: CASSQVLTGELFF; CDR3 DNA: TGCGCCAGCAGCCAAGTTCTTACCGGGGAGCTGTTTTTT
V gene: TRBV29-1; D gene: NA; J gene: TRBJ2-3; clone size: NA; CDR3 protein: CSSSGRGRTDTQYF; CDR3 DNA: TGCAGCTCTTCGGGTAGAGGAAGAACAGATACGCAGTATTTT
V gene: TRBV4-3; D gene: TRBD2; J gene: TRBJ2-3; clone size: NA; CDR3 protein: CASSLTKREYTDTQYF; CDR3 DNA: TGCGCCAGCAGCCTGACAAAGCGGGAGTATACAGATACGCAGTATTTT
V gene: TRBV10-3; D gene: TRBD1; J gene: TRBJ1-4; clone size: NA; CDR3 protein: CAISGPPGSGQGTNEKLFF; CDR3 DNA: TGTGCCATCAGTGGACCCCCGGGTTCGGGACAGGGAACTAATGAAAAACTGTTTTTT
V gene: TRBV7-9; D gene: NA; J gene: TRBJ1-3; clone size: NA; CDR3 protein: CSSSPRTAGNTIYF; CDR3 DNA: TGTTCCAGCAGCCCCCGCACGGCTGGAAACACCATATATTTT
V gene: TRBV7-2; D gene: NA; J gene: TRBJ2-3; clone size: NA; CDR3 protein: CASSFYEGTDTQYF; CDR3 DNA: TGTGCCAGCAGCTTTTATGAGGGCACAGATACGCAGTATTTT
V gene: TRBV5-4; D gene: NA; J gene: TRBJ2-1; clone size: once; CDR3 protein: CASSFAAGLYNEQFF; CDR3 DNA: TGTGCCAGCAGCTTCGCGGCGGGGCTGTACAATGAGCAGTTCTTC
V gene: TRBV19; D gene: NA; J gene: TRBJ1-2; clone size: few; CDR3 protein: CASSLRQDVYGYTF; CDR3 DNA: TGTGCCAGTAGTCTACGACAGGACGTCTATGGCTACACCTTC
V gene: TRBV4-3; D gene: NA; J gene: TRBJ2-6; clone size: NA; CDR3 protein: CASSQDLVGGARTGANGLTF; CDR3 DNA: TGCGCCAGCAGCCAAGATCTTGTTGGGGGGGCGCGCACTGGGGCCAACGGCCTGACTTTC